This passage covers 19 T cell receptor beta chains from one sample sequenced in a study of blood T cell repertoires in COVID-19. Repertoires were generated with immunoSEQ multiplex PCR, while TCRdb's copy carries only in-frame clones and drops some. The sample carries around 45,000 clones, over 75% recorded once. Source material: peripheral blood. The receptor set was obtained from a woman aged 55-69 years with acute or convalescent COVID-19.

The chain combines TRBV7-2 with TRBJ2-3, with TRBD2 matching 8 bases. The V gene end was trimmed by 5 bases and the J gene end by 5 bases; junction bases not matched to a gene: 12. This CDR3 is built from 16 residues. Germline V lookup: CDR1 SGHTA, CDR2 FQGNSA. CDR3 DNA: TGTGCCAGCAGCCCACGAGAGCGGGGGTCTAAAGATACGCAGTATTTT. This codes for CASSPRERGSKDTQYF. Looking up the rest from reference TRBV7-2 and TRBJ2-3 gives the full variable domain: GAGVSQSPSNKVTEKGKDVELRCDPISGHTALYWYRQSLGQGLEFLIYFQGNSAPDKSGLPSDRFSAERTGGSVSTLTIQRTQQEDSAVYLCASSPRERGSKDTQYFGPGTRLTVL.

J is TRBJ1-1 and V is TRBV2, with TRBD1 as a possible D gene (5 bases). V shed 3 bases and J shed 1 base, with 9 bases lying between them. This CDR3 is 14 amino acids long. Germline CDR1 and CDR2: SNHLY and FYNNEI. The CDR3 reads CASSDFQGNTEAFF. The CDR3 bases are TGTGCCAGCAGTGATTTTCAGGGGAACACTGAAGCTTTCTTT.

This chain joins TRBV6-1 and TRBJ2-7; no clear D gene. Germline lookup yields CDR1 MNHNS and CDR2 SASEGT. This CDR3 spans 14 amino acids. Trimming took off 0 bases at V and 6 bases at J, with 12 bases between the two ends. In DNA, the CDR3 is TGTGCCAGCAGTGAAGCGCTCGCCTATGGCGAGCAGTACTTC. Protein product: CASSEALAYGEQYF.

The gene calls are TRBV10-3 and TRBJ1-1, with 8 bases matching TRBD1. V was pared by 6 bases and J by 1 base, with 4 bases of the junction left unmatched. Germline V CDR1 and CDR2: ENHRY, SYGVKD. The CDR3 spans 14 residues. As DNA, the CDR3 is TGTGCCATCAGAGGTGGGACAGGGAACACTGAAGCTTTCTTT. Its translation: CAIRGGTGNTEAFF.

The chain combines TRBV6-5 with TRBJ1-1; possible D gene TRBD1, 6 bases. V dropped 7 bases and J dropped 3 bases, with 12 bases sitting between them. This CDR3 is 13 amino acids long. Germline assignment: CDR1 MNHEY and CDR2 SVGAGI. CDR3 in amino acids: CASKKAGDTEAFF. Written as DNA, the CDR3 is TGTGCCAGCAAGAAAGCAGGGGACACTGAAGCTTTCTTT.

The V gene is TRBV30, the J gene TRBJ2-2, with D perhaps matching TRBD1 (5 bases). This CDR3 spans 13 amino acids. Germline lookup yields CDR1 GTSNPN and CDR2 SVGIG (reference sequence). Trimming removed 1 base from V and 4 bases from J, with 7 bases in between. CDR3 region: CAWSGQFTGELFF. The CDR3 coding sequence is TGTGCCTGGAGTGGACAGTTCACCGGGGAGCTGTTTTTT. Variable domain in full (rest from reference TRBV30 and TRBJ2-2): SQTIHQWPATLVQPVGSPLSLECTVEGTSNPNLYWYRQAAGRGLQLLFYSVGIGQISSEVPQNLSASRPQDRQFILSSKKLLLSDSGFYLCAWSGQFTGELFFGEGSRLTVL.

V and J are TRBV5-8 and TRBJ1-2; no clear D gene. The CDR3 runs to 13 residues. The V end was cut by 0 bases, the J end by 7 bases, with 10 bases between. Germline CDR1 is SGHTS and CDR2 is YDEGEE. The CDR3 DNA reads TGTGCCAGCAGCTTGGACGGAGGGATTGGCTACACCTTC. This codes for CASSLDGGIGYTF.

This clone was detected once. The sample contains more than one DNA sequence encoding this CDR3. V gene TRBV4-3 combines with J gene TRBJ2-7, with 7 bases matching TRBD1. Germline loops: CDR1 LGHNA, CDR2 YSLEER. The V and J ends lost 0 bases and 3 bases, in that order; junction bases with no gene match: 5. The CDR3 runs 15 residues. The CDR3 coding sequence is TGCGCCAGCAGCCAAGATTGGGACAGAGGCTACGAGCAGTACTTC. Its translation: CASSQDWDRGYEQYF.

This clone was observed a single time. This chain uses TRBV30 with TRBJ2-7; 8 bases fit TRBD1. Germline CDR1 is GTSNPN and CDR2 is SVGIG (reference sequence). V lost 5 bases to trimming and J lost 5 bases; unmatched junction nucleotides: 2. The CDR3 length is 11 residues. CDR3 amino acids: CAWDRGHEQYF. DNA of the CDR3: TGTGCCTGGGACAGGGGCCACGAGCAGTACTTC.

This clone was counted a few times. The chain uses TRBV30 and TRBJ1-5; no reliable D call. From germline, CDR1 is GTSNPN and CDR2 SVGIG (reference sequence). This CDR3 spans 17 amino acids. V was cut by 1 base and J by 3 bases, with 19 bases left in between. This CDR3 is CAWSDLGGKEDNQPQHF. The CDR3 bases are TGTGCCTGGAGTGACCTTGGCGGGAAAGAGGACAATCAGCCCCAGCATTTT.

The chain links TRBV19 to TRBJ2-7; TRBD1 matches 8 bases. Germline values: CDR1 LNHDA, CDR2 SQIVND (reference sequence). This CDR3 has 15 residues. After removal of 5 bases from V and 3 bases from J, the junction contained 9 bases not matched to a gene. CDR3 residues: CASSPRQGFRYEQYF. The CDR3, as DNA: TGTGCCAGTAGTCCCCGACAGGGGTTTCGCTACGAGCAGTACTTC.

This chain joins TRBV27 and TRBJ1-5; 8 nucleotides line up with TRBD1. The CDR3 spans 14 residues. The ends lost 6 bases at V and 5 bases at J; junction bases unmatched: 6. The V gene's germline CDR1 is MNHEY and CDR2 SMNVEV (reference sequence). CDR3 in amino acids: CASSWTGLDQPQHF. The CDR3 nucleotides are TGTGCCAGCAGCTGGACAGGGTTGGATCAGCCCCAGCATTTT.

This rearrangement joins TRBV5-1 to TRBJ2-3; possibly TRBD2 for D (5 bases). CDR3 length equals 13 residues. Trimming shortened V by 3 bases and J by 6 bases, and 11 bases separated the two germline ends. Germline V gene data show CDR1 as SGHRS and CDR2 as YFSETQ. CDR3 in DNA: TGCGCCAGCAGCTCGGGTAGGAGGGATACGCAGTATTTT. It encodes CASSSGRRDTQYF.

The chain combines TRBV5-6 with TRBJ1-3, with 10 bases identical to TRBD1. The ends lost 2 bases at V and 8 bases at J; junction bases unmatched: 10. Germline assignment: CDR1 SGHDT and CDR2 YYEEEE. CDR3 size: 16 residues. CDR3 bases: TGTGCCAGCAGCTTCGGTTGGGACAGGGGACGGGACACCATATATTTT. Translation gives CASSFGWDRGRDTIYF.

The chain links TRBV7-9 to TRBJ1-4, with D hard to call. The CDR3 runs to 16 residues. V dropped 2 bases and J dropped 5 bases, with 15 bases sitting between them. Germline V gene data show CDR1 as SEHNR and CDR2 as FQNEAQ (reference sequence). CDR3 coding DNA: TGTGCCAGCAGCTTAATTAGCGGGCAGAAGAATGAAAAACTGTTTTTT. Protein: CASSLISGQKNEKLFF. The complete variable domain, with remaining parts taken from reference TRBV7-9 and TRBJ1-4, reads DTGVSQNPRHKITKRGQNVTFRCDPISEHNRLYWYRQTLGQGPEFLTYFQNEAQLEKSRLLSDRFSAERPKGSFSTLEIQRTEQGDSAMYLCASSLISGQKNEKLFFGSGTQLSVL.

V gene TRBV6-5 combines with J gene TRBJ2-2; D might be TRBD2 (6 bases). This CDR3 is built from 14 residues. Germline CDR1 MNHEY, CDR2 SVGAGI. Trimming cost V 8 bases and J 4 bases, with 14 bases left between them. CDR3 nucleotides: TGTGCCAGCGGGCCTGCGGGACCCACCGGGGAGCTGTTTTTT. Translating it yields CASGPAGPTGELFF.

The rearrangement joins TRBV5-1 to TRBJ2-5; D unclear. The CDR3 consists of 12 residues. Between the trimmed V and J ends, which lost 0 bases and 3 bases, there was a span of 3 bases. Germline V CDR1 and CDR2: SGHRS, YFSETQ. CDR3 loop: CASSLGEETQYF. The CDR3 bases are TGCGCCAGCAGCTTGGGAGAAGAGACCCAGTACTTC. The variable domain in full, with the rest retrieved from reference TRBV5-1 and TRBJ2-5, is KAGVTQTPRYLIKTRGQQVTLSCSPISGHRSVSWYQQTPGQGLQFLFEYFSETQRNKGNFPGRFSGRQFSNSRSEMNVSTLELGDSALYLCASSLGEETQYFGPGTRLLVL.

V is TRBV6-5 and J is TRBJ1-2; 8 bases are a match to TRBD1. Trimming removed 2 bases from V and 6 bases from J; junction bases left unmatched: 5. Germline CDR1 is MNHEY and CDR2 is SVGAGI. This CDR3 contains 14 residues. Written as DNA, the CDR3 is TGTGCCAGCAGTTACAAAGCAGGGGGCGATGGCTACACCTTC. Amino acids: CASSYKAGGDGYTF.

The chain couples TRBV6-6 to TRBJ1-1, with D possibly TRBD1 on 6 matching bases. The V gene's germline CDR1 is MNHNY and CDR2 SVGAGI (reference sequence). Trimming took off 6 bases at V and 4 bases at J, with 15 bases between the two ends. This CDR3 spans 14 amino acids. The CDR3 here is CASSPSTGTTEAFF. DNA of the CDR3: TGTGCCAGCAGCCCTTCAACAGGGACCACTGAAGCTTTCTTT.